These 31 T cell receptor beta chains were sequenced from one sample in a study of vaccination effects on CD4 cells after COVID-19. Their antigens are not known. Sequencing used immunoSEQ multiplex PCR; TCRdb keeps in-frame clones, though not all of them. The repertoire includes tens of thousands of clones, around 75% of them detected once, and around 3.8% sits in the top ten. Sequencing was preceded by expansion of antigen-specific CD4+ T cells with viral peptide pools in the ViraFEST assay. With 10 days of culture completed, CD4+ T cells were isolated. The study found no prior SARS-CoV-2 infection in the vaccine recipients, who tested negative for nucleocapsid antibodies. This sample comprised CD4+ T cells from PBMCs cultured with HCoV-OC43 spike peptides, obtained before COVID-19 vaccination. Subset noted: HCoV-OC43 spike overlapping peptide pool stimulation. All receptors derive from a human donor who received a COVID-19 vaccine.

In DNA, the CDR3 is TGTGCCAGCAGCAAATTCGGGACAGAAGCCTACGAGCAGTACGTC. Amino acid sequence: CASSKFGTEAYEQYV. This chain joins TRBV6-6 and TRBJ2-7; 7 bases align to TRBD1. V shed 6 bases, J shed 2 bases, and the junction held 10 bases outside the gene matches. The length of the CDR3 is 15 residues. The germline V gene encodes CDR1 MNHNY and CDR2 SVGAGI (reference sequence).

The V call is TRBV19, the J call TRBJ2-7, with 10 bases matching TRBD1. V lost 5 bases to trimming and J lost 7 bases; unmatched junction nucleotides: 14. The length of the CDR3 is 16 residues. From germline, CDR1 is LNHDA and CDR2 SQIVND (reference sequence). The CDR3 sequence: CASSPPRGQGRKEQYV. The CDR3 nucleotides are TGTGCCAGTAGTCCCCCTAGGGGACAGGGGAGGAAAGAGCAGTACGTC.

The chain joins TRBV6-6 to TRBJ2-3; D may correspond to TRBD1 or TRBD2 (5 bases each). V lost 0 bases to trimming and J lost 4 bases, with 11 bases between them. The CDR3 totals 15 residues. Germline CDR1 and CDR2: MNHNY and SVGAGI (reference sequence). CDR3 loop: CASSYSMRGSDTQYF. The CDR3, as DNA: TGTGCCAGCAGTTACTCGATGAGGGGTTCAGATACGCAGTATTTT.

This clone was found a few times. This chain connects TRBV10-2 to TRBJ2-1; weak D call: TRBD2 (5 bases). Trimming took off 1 base at V and 7 bases at J, with 11 bases between the two ends. In germline, CDR1 is WSHSY, CDR2 SAAADI. This CDR3 is 14 amino acids long. CDR3 sequence: CASSEFPGRNEQFF. CDR3 DNA: TGCGCCAGCAGTGAGTTCCCGGGAAGGAATGAGCAGTTCTTC.

The CDR3: CASRDRGLMAGELFF. In DNA, the CDR3 is TGTGCCAGCAGGGACAGGGGGCTGATGGCCGGGGAGCTGTTTTTT. V and J are TRBV7-8 and TRBJ2-2; 11 positions agree with TRBD1. The germline gives CDR1 SGHVS, CDR2 FQNEAQ. The V gene end was trimmed by 6 bases and the J gene end by 6 bases; junction bases not matched to a gene: 6. This CDR3 is 15 amino acids long.

This chain uses TRBV7-6 with TRBJ2-3; TRBD2 might be the D (7 bases). Trimming left V 7 bases short and J 5 bases short, with 22 bases between. The CDR3 consists of 16 residues. CDR1 and CDR2 from the germline V gene are SGHVS and FNYEAQ. In nucleotides, the CDR3 is TGTGCCAGCACCTCGCTGGGGGCGGGGGCGGGAGATACGCAGTATTTT. This gives the protein CASTSLGAGAGDTQYF.

The gene calls are TRBV19 and TRBJ1-2; a weak D match, TRBD1 (6 bases). V lost 5 bases and J 4 bases, leaving 17 bases between the germline ends. The CDR3 runs to 15 residues. Germline V gene lookup returns CDR1 LNHDA and CDR2 SQIVND (reference sequence). CDR3 in DNA: TGTGCCAGTAGTGACCAACAGGGACGGGGCTATGGCTACACCTTC. It translates to CASSDQQGRGYGYTF.

The count of this clone is one. The chain is built from TRBV9 and TRBJ2-3; no clear D. The V gene lost 4 bases and the J gene lost 2 bases, with 5 bases spanning the gap. CDR3 length: 12 residues. Germline V CDR1 and CDR2: SGDLS, YYNGEE. CDR3 DNA: TGTGCCAGCAGCCCTTACACAGATACGCAGTATTTT. This encodes CASSPYTDTQYF.

J is TRBJ2-3 and V is TRBV7-2; no firm D call. Germline V gives CDR1 SGHTA, CDR2 FQGNSA. The CDR3 contains 12 residues. The V end was cut by 5 bases, the J end by 2 bases, with 5 bases between. The CDR3 spells CASSQTTDTQYF. The DNA of the CDR3 is TGTGCCAGCAGCCAGACCACAGATACGCAGTATTTT.

The rearrangement uses TRBV6-1 and TRBJ2-5; unclear D gene. This CDR3 is built from 13 residues. The germline V gene has CDR1 MNHNS and CDR2 SASEGT. Trimming left V 2 bases short and J 0 bases short, with 4 bases between. The CDR3 here is CASSERYQETQYF. As DNA, the CDR3 is TGTGCCAGCAGTGAACGGTACCAAGAGACCCAGTACTTC.

This chain connects TRBV18 to TRBJ1-1; D not resolved. Looked up from germline, CDR1 is KGHSH and CDR2 is LQKENI. Trimming took 3 bases from V and 1 from J, leaving 9 bases between them. The CDR3 contains 14 residues. CDR3 loop: CASSPLSGNTEAFF. In DNA form, the CDR3 reads TGTGCCAGCTCACCCTTAAGTGGGAACACTGAAGCTTTCTTT.

The chain is built from TRBV12-5 and TRBJ1-3; weak D call: TRBD1 (5 bases). The CDR3 is made up of 14 amino acids. CDR1 is LGHNT, CDR2 FRNRAP, per germline. V dropped 2 bases and J dropped 2 bases, with 7 bases sitting between them. Written as DNA, the CDR3 is TGTGCTAGTGGTTTGTCAGGGACTGGAAACACCATATATTTT. Its translation is CASGLSGTGNTIYF.

V is TRBV6-1 and J is TRBJ1-6, with no clear D. The CDR3 totals 14 residues. Germline lookup yields CDR1 MNHNS and CDR2 SASEGT. Trimming cost V 2 bases and J 8 bases, with 10 bases left between them. The CDR3 reads CASSEWGFDSPLHF. CDR3 coding DNA: TGTGCCAGCAGTGAATGGGGTTTTGATTCACCCCTCCACTTT.

The chain joins TRBV5-6 to TRBJ1-3, with D unresolved. Between the trimmed V and J ends, which lost 4 bases and 0 bases, there was a span of 17 bases. Germline lookup yields CDR1 SGHDT and CDR2 YYEEEE. CDR3 length: 17 amino acids. CDR3 sequence reads: CASSPRRAVLSGNTIYF. The CDR3 DNA reads as TGTGCCAGCAGCCCCCGCCGGGCAGTCCTCTCTGGAAACACCATATATTTT.

The chain combines TRBV24-1 with TRBJ1-3; TRBD1 matches 10 bases. Germline V CDR1 and CDR2: KGHDR, SFDVKD. The CDR3 loop spans 15 amino acids. V shed 3 bases, J shed 2 bases, and the junction held 0 bases outside the gene matches. The CDR3: CATSDGTGAGNTIYF. DNA for the CDR3: TGTGCCACCAGTGATGGGACAGGGGCTGGAAACACCATATATTTT.

This CDR3 is CASSIMGRGQGTSFGYGYTF. The CDR3 DNA sequence: TGTGCCAGTAGTATAATGGGTCGGGGCCAGGGGACTTCCTTCGGGTATGGCTACACCTTC. V is TRBV19 and J is TRBJ1-2, with D possibly being TRBD1 (6 bases). V was clipped by 2 bases and J by 5 bases, with 30 bases between them. Germline V gene sequence: CDR1 LNHDA, CDR2 SQIVND (reference sequence). The CDR3 covers 20 residues.

The J gene is TRBJ2-3, the V gene TRBV5-8, with D possibly TRBD1 on 6 matching bases. Germline lookup yields CDR1 SGHTS and CDR2 YDEGEE. The CDR3 sequence is 15 residues long. The V gene lost 1 base and the J gene lost 0 bases, with 9 bases spanning the gap. CDR3 sequence: CASSLSGASTDTQYF. CDR3 DNA sequence: TGTGCCAGCAGCTTGTCAGGGGCGAGCACAGATACGCAGTATTTT.

The rearrangement joins TRBV5-4 to TRBJ1-1; weak D call: TRBD1 (6 bases). The CDR3 runs to 14 residues. V was shortened by 0 bases and J by 4 bases, with 10 bases between the two germline ends. CDR1 is SGHNT, CDR2 YYREEE, per germline (reference sequence). The CDR3 reads CASSLDRVITEAFF. Written as DNA, the CDR3 is TGTGCCAGCAGCTTGGACAGGGTGATCACTGAAGCTTTCTTT. The full variable domain, with the rest looked up from reference TRBV5-4 and TRBJ1-1, is ETGVTQSPTHLIKTRGQQVTLRCSSQSGHNTVSWYQQALGQGPQFIFQYYREEENGRGNFPPRFSGLQFPNYSSELNVNALELDDSALYLCASSLDRVITEAFFGQGTRLTVV.

The chain combines TRBV6-2 or TRBV6-3 with TRBJ2-2, with D unclear. Per germline, CDR1 MNHEY and CDR2 SVGEGT. CDR3 length equals 14 residues. V was clipped by 6 bases and J by 1 base, with 9 bases between them. CDR3 nucleotides: TGTGCCAGCAGCGAACCCCAGAACACCGGGGAGCTGTTTTTT. It codes for CASSEPQNTGELFF.

The rearrangement uses TRBV7-3 and TRBJ2-3; TRBD2 agrees at 12 bases. Germline assignment: CDR1 SGHTA and CDR2 FQGTGA. The CDR3 totals 15 residues. V trimming: 5 bases; J trimming: 4 bases; junction bases outside the gene matches: 4. CDR3 coding DNA: TGTGCCAGCAGCGCGACTAGCGGGGGCGCAGATACGCAGTATTTT. It specifies CASSATSGGADTQYF.

This clone turned up a few times. V gene TRBV19 combines with J gene TRBJ2-2; possibly TRBD1 or TRBD2 for D (5 bases each). CDR1 is LNHDA, CDR2 SQIVND, per germline (reference sequence). The germline V and J ends were trimmed by 6 bases and 0 bases, with 8 bases remaining between them. The CDR3 sequence is 14 residues long. The CDR3 DNA is TGTGCCAGTAGGGGGACGGCGAACACCGGGGAGCTGTTTTTT. Its translation: CASRGTANTGELFF.

The genes are TRBV10-3 and TRBJ2-7; D may be TRBD1 (5 bases). This CDR3 spans 13 amino acids. Between the trimmed V and J ends, which lost 4 bases and 5 bases, there was a span of 12 bases. The V gene's germline CDR1 is ENHRY and CDR2 SYGVKD. The CDR3 region is CAISARVDHEQYV. DNA of the CDR3: TGTGCCATCAGTGCCAGGGTGGACCACGAGCAGTACGTC.

This clone came up a few times. This chain joins TRBV5-1 and TRBJ2-3, with 12 positions matching TRBD2. The CDR3 consists of 16 residues. V lost 7 bases to trimming and J lost 2 bases; unmatched junction nucleotides: 8. CDR1 is SGHRS, CDR2 YFSETQ, per germline. CDR3 residues: CASGLGTSGYTDTQYF. The CDR3 coding sequence is TGCGCCAGCGGCCTTGGGACTAGCGGGTACACAGATACGCAGTATTTT.

The chain carries TRBV19 and TRBJ1-3; no reliable D call. CDR3 length equals 16 residues. V was cut by 6 bases and J by 4 bases, with 19 bases left in between. Germline lookup yields CDR1 LNHDA and CDR2 SQIVND (reference sequence). The CDR3 is CASSTPALGGGNTIYF. CDR3 DNA: TGTGCCAGTAGCACCCCGGCGCTGGGTGGCGGAAACACCATATATTTT.

The table lists this clone with a few counts. The chain carries TRBV5-1 and TRBJ2-2, with D possibly matching TRBD1 (6 bases). V gave up 2 bases and J gave up 1 base, with 12 bases separating them. CDR3 length: 16 amino acids. Germline loops: CDR1 SGHRS, CDR2 YFSETQ. The CDR3 loop is CASSLLWGQNTGELFF. CDR3 coding DNA: TGCGCCAGCAGCTTATTATGGGGACAGAACACCGGGGAGCTGTTTTTT.

The chain links TRBV30 to TRBJ2-7; D might be TRBD1 (6 bases). This CDR3 comprises 13 residues. Trimming stripped 1 base from V and 1 base from J, with 8 bases between. Germline V gene sequence: CDR1 GTSNPN, CDR2 SVGIG (reference sequence). CDR3 sequence (DNA): TGTGCCTGGAGTGGGCAGGGGTCCTACGAGCAGTACGTC. Its protein product is CAWSGQGSYEQYV.

This clone occurred once. J is TRBJ2-1 and V is TRBV7-2; D ambiguous. V was cut by 5 bases and J by 0 bases, with 11 bases left in between. CDR1 is SGHTA and CDR2 is FQGNSA in the germline V gene. This CDR3 region has 15 residues. The CDR3 DNA reads TGTGCCAGCAGCGTCGCCTACAGCTCCTACAATGAGCAGTTCTTC. This sequence encodes CASSVAYSSYNEQFF.

There are a few counts of this clone. This chain connects TRBV5-6 to TRBJ2-2; no clear D. The V gene lost 2 bases and the J gene lost 6 bases, with 5 bases spanning the gap. This CDR3 contains 12 residues. CDR1 and CDR2 from the germline V gene are SGHDT and YYEEEE. In DNA form, the CDR3 reads TGTGCCAGCAGCTTCGATCCCGGGGAGCTGTTTTTT. This translates into CASSFDPGELFF.

The rearrangement uses TRBV18 and TRBJ1-6; no reliable D call. The CDR3 is 15 amino acids. Trimming shortened V by 6 bases and J by 4 bases, and 13 bases separated the two germline ends. Looked up from germline, CDR1 is KGHSH and CDR2 is LQKENI. CDR3 DNA: TGTGCCAGCTCCTCAGAAAGCGGTTATAATTCACCCCTCCACTTT. Protein product: CASSSESGYNSPLHF.

The chain joins TRBV19 to TRBJ2-3, with D perhaps matching TRBD2 (7 bases). The V end lost 4 bases, the J end lost 2 bases, and 13 bases lay between the germline ends. The CDR3 covers 15 residues. Germline loops: CDR1 LNHDA, CDR2 SQIVND (reference sequence). CDR3 loop: CASSRGGGLTDTQYF. CDR3 DNA: TGTGCCAGTAGTAGGGGCGGGGGCCTCACAGATACGCAGTATTTT. Based on the CDR3 plus reference TRBV19 and TRBJ2-3, the full variable domain is DGGITQSPKYLFRKEGQNVTLSCEQNLNHDAMYWYRQDPGQGLRLIYYSQIVNDFQKGDIAEGYSVSREKKESFPLTVTSAQKNPTAFYLCASSRGGGLTDTQYFGPGTRLTVL.

The genes are TRBV6-5 and TRBJ2-7; D gene unclear. CDR1 is MNHEY and CDR2 is SVGAGI in the germline V gene. The CDR3 is 14 residues long. With 5 bases removed from V and 2 bases from J, the gap between germline ends came to 13 bases. The CDR3 loop reads CASSSKVPPYEQYV. The CDR3 nucleotides are TGTGCCAGCAGTAGCAAGGTACCTCCCTACGAGCAGTACGTC.